What follows are 26 T cell receptor beta chains derived from one specimen sequenced in a study of T cells in Graves' hyperthyroidism and ophthalmopathy. TCR beta CDR3 region amplification was performed from RNA transcripts. The primer set for the first-round RT-PCR of the TCR CDR3 was HTBI. TCRdb redid the calling of the multiplex PCR reads with MiXCR, one entry per CDR3 protein. This sample carries 340,000 or so distinct CDR3 sequences, 20% to 25% of them seen once, and the ten largest clones take 50%. Source material: blood. Receptors originate from a woman between 45 and 60 years old with Graves' hyperthyroidism.

This clonotype showed up just a few times. The chain carries TRBV9 and TRBJ2-1; D is perhaps TRBD1 (6 bases). CDR1 is SGDLS and CDR2 is YYNGEE in the germline V gene. CDR3 length equals 15 residues. The V end was cut by 0 bases, the J end by 1 base, with 8 bases between. The CDR3 reads CASSVDRVSYNEQFF. The CDR3 DNA sequence: TGTGCCAGCAGCGTAGACAGGGTGTCCTACAATGAGCAGTTCTTC. The full variable domain, completed using reference TRBV9 and TRBJ2-1, is DSGVTQTPKHLITATGQRVTLRCSPRSGDLSVYWYQQSLDQGLQFLIQYYNGEERAKGNILERFSAQQFPDLHSELNLSSLELGDSALYFCASSVDRVSYNEQFFGPGTRLTVL.

There are many counts of this clonotype. The chain combines TRBV12-3 or TRBV12-4 with TRBJ2-7; 10 nucleotides line up with TRBD1. The CDR3 runs to 13 residues. J was trimmed by 3 bases and V by 6 bases; bases with no gene match: 2. CDR3 region: CASRWTGGYEQYF. The CDR3 DNA sequence: TGTGCCAGCAGATGGACAGGGGGCTACGAGCAGTACTTC.

This clonotype was detected many times. J is TRBJ2-1 and V is TRBV20-1; D assignment may be TRBD1 or TRBD2 (7 bases each). This CDR3 has 15 residues. The ends were cut back, 0 bases at V and 7 bases at J, with 16 bases in the middle. The germline gives CDR1 DFQATT, CDR2 SNEGSKA (reference sequence). The CDR3 sequence is CSARDGSRGGNEQFF. CDR3 coding DNA: TGCAGTGCTAGAGACGGGAGCAGGGGGGGAAATGAGCAGTTCTTC.

This clonotype was seen ten or more times. V and J are TRBV28 and TRBJ2-1; TRBD2 matches 14 bases. In germline, CDR1 is MDHEN, CDR2 SYDVKM. This CDR3 contains 16 residues. Trimming removed 3 bases from V and 7 bases from J; junction bases left unmatched: 5. CDR3 sequence reads: CASSFLGLAGANEQFF. In DNA, the CDR3 is TGTGCCAGCAGTTTTTTGGGACTAGCGGGAGCAAATGAGCAGTTCTTC.

The sample holds many counts of this clonotype. The V gene is TRBV28, the J gene TRBJ2-7; D tentatively reads TRBD1 or TRBD2 (5 bases each). CDR3 size: 16 residues. From germline, CDR1 is MDHEN and CDR2 SYDVKM. V was trimmed by 1 base and J by 0 bases, leaving 13 bases between them. The CDR3 reads CASSLFGGTSSYEQYF. The CDR3 DNA reads TGTGCCAGCAGTTTATTTGGGGGTACCTCCTCCTACGAGCAGTACTTC.

At least ten counts were recorded for this clonotype. CDR3 in amino acids: CASSQDRGKNNEQFF. As DNA, the CDR3 is TGTGCCAGCAGCCAGGACAGGGGAAAGAACAATGAGCAGTTCTTC. The gene calls are TRBV6-1 and TRBJ2-1, with 9 positions matching TRBD1. After removal of 6 bases from V and 5 bases from J, the junction contained 8 bases not matched to a gene. This CDR3 has 15 amino acids. Germline CDR1 MNHNS, CDR2 SASEGT.

This clonotype has ten or more counts. The chain has TRBV11-1 and TRBJ1-2; possibly TRBD1 for D (5 bases). Trimming cost V 8 bases and J 8 bases, with 12 bases left between them. The length of the CDR3 is 11 residues. The germline V gene encodes CDR1 SGHAT and CDR2 FQDESV (reference sequence). The CDR3 DNA reads TGTGCCAGCCAGGGTCCGCGGGGCTACACCTTC. As protein: CASQGPRGYTF.

This clonotype was observed at least ten times. The rearrangement links TRBV27 to TRBJ2-1, with D possibly matching TRBD1 (5 bases). The CDR3 contains 12 residues. V gave up 5 bases and J gave up 4 bases, with 6 bases separating them. Germline loops: CDR1 MNHEY, CDR2 SMNVEV (reference sequence). DNA for the CDR3: TGTGCCAGCAGTAGGACATACAATGAGCAGTTCTTC. Amino acids: CASSRTYNEQFF.

This clonotype was detected a few times. The chain employs TRBV6-1 and TRBJ2-5; D possibly corresponds to TRBD2 (7 bases). CDR3 length: 14 amino acids. The germline CDR1 and CDR2 sequences are MNHNS and SASEGT. Deletions cut 6 bases from V and 5 bases from J, with 16 bases between. CDR3 protein: CASRPEGGGETQYF. In DNA, the CDR3 is TGTGCCAGCAGGCCGGAGGGGGGGGGGGAGACCCAGTACTTC.

This clonotype was observed a handful of times. This may be a read error, as it is one base from a much larger clone. The chain couples TRBV2 to TRBJ1-2; D gene uncertain. Germline-derived CDR1 and CDR2 are SNHLY and FYNNEI. There are 12 residues in the CDR3. The DNA of the CDR3 is TGTGCCAGCGGTGAAATGATGGAGGGCTACACCTTC. This translates into CASGEMMEGYTF.

Concerning this clonotype itself: Sequence at one end of the junction differs from germline and may be a read error. The rearrangement joins TRBV28 to TRBJ2-3; TRBD2 is a possible D gene (5 bases). This CDR3 is 15 amino acids long. The germline V gene has CDR1 MDHEN and CDR2 SYDVKM. The CDR3 sequence is CPSSLKTTSTDTQYF. CDR3 sequence (DNA): TGTCCCAGCAGTTTAAAGACTACCAGCACAGATACGCAGTATTTT.

Ten or more counts support this clonotype. The rearrangement links TRBV5-1 to TRBJ2-3; 11 positions agree with TRBD2. Germline CDR1 is SGHRS and CDR2 is YFSETQ. The trim removed 1 base at V and 0 bases at J, leaving 7 bases unmatched. The CDR3 loop spans 18 amino acids. The CDR3 sequence: CASSLMLAGGTSTDTQYF. CDR3 bases: TGCGCCAGCAGCTTGATGCTAGCGGGGGGAACTAGCACAGATACGCAGTATTTT.

This clonotype was picked up many times. This rearrangement joins TRBV20-1 to TRBJ1-2, with 7 bases that match TRBD1. V lost 0 bases to trimming and J lost 3 bases; unmatched junction nucleotides: 13. In germline, CDR1 is DFQATT, CDR2 SNEGSKA (reference sequence). The CDR3 extends over 17 amino acids. The CDR3 here is CSARDLPQGRGDYGYTF. The CDR3 DNA reads TGCAGTGCTAGAGATCTACCACAGGGGAGGGGTGACTATGGCTACACCTTC.

This clonotype has a count of ten or more. Here the CDR3 reads CASSLVLAGGVIDTQYF. The CDR3 DNA follows: TGTGCCAGCAGCTTAGTACTAGCGGGAGGCGTTATCGATACGCAGTATTTT. The chain links TRBV7-8 to TRBJ2-3; 12 bases agree with TRBD2. Germline trimming cut 1 base from V and 6 bases from J; bases unmatched to any gene: 8. Germline V gene lookup returns CDR1 SGHVS and CDR2 FQNEAQ. There are 17 residues in the CDR3.

This chain links TRBV2 with TRBJ2-3; 15 nucleotides agree with TRBD2. Per germline, CDR1 SNHLY and CDR2 FYNNEI. The CDR3 sequence is 16 residues long. V was pared by 6 bases and J by 3 bases, with 4 bases of the junction left unmatched. The CDR3 protein is CASRNGLAGGTDTQYF. The DNA of the CDR3 is TGTGCCAGCAGAAACGGACTAGCGGGAGGGACAGATACGCAGTATTTT.

The chain joins TRBV5-1 to TRBJ2-2; 9 nucleotides align to TRBD2. This CDR3 is 15 amino acids long. CDR1 is SGHRS, CDR2 YFSETQ, per germline. V trimming: 5 bases; J trimming: 5 bases; junction bases outside the gene matches: 7. The CDR3 spells CASREGLAGTGELFF. The DNA of the CDR3 is TGCGCCAGCAGAGAGGGACTAGCAGGAACCGGGGAGCTGTTTTTT.

The chain couples TRBV19 to TRBJ2-2, with 10 positions matching TRBD1. Trimming removed 3 bases from V and 5 bases from J; junction bases left unmatched: 3. The CDR3 length is 15 residues. The germline V gene has CDR1 LNHDA and CDR2 SQIVND (reference sequence). This chain's CDR3 is CASSMGQGLTGELFF. Written as DNA, the CDR3 is TGTGCCAGTAGTATGGGACAGGGGCTGACCGGGGAGCTGTTTTTT.

The table lists this clonotype with a few counts. V gene TRBV5-1 combines with J gene TRBJ2-3, with TRBD1 matching 8 bases. Losses at the gene ends were 1 base for V and 3 bases for J; bases not matched to a gene: 4. Germline CDR1 SGHRS, CDR2 YFSETQ. The CDR3 runs 15 residues. The CDR3 loop reads CASSLPGGATDTQYF. The CDR3 DNA reads as TGCGCCAGCAGCTTGCCAGGGGGCGCAACAGATACGCAGTATTTT.

This clonotype was found many times. The V gene is TRBV15, the J gene TRBJ2-5; TRBD1 matches 9 bases. The ends lost 5 bases at V and 6 bases at J; junction bases unmatched: 10. The CDR3 extends over 15 amino acids. Germline lookup yields CDR1 LNHNV and CDR2 YYDKDF (reference sequence). CDR3 region: CATSVLGQGEKTQYF. Here the CDR3 DNA reads TGTGCCACCAGCGTTCTGGGACAGGGTGAAAAGACCCAGTACTTC.

The chain joins TRBV6-4 to TRBJ2-3; D uncertain. V lost 4 bases to trimming and J lost 2 bases, with 10 bases between them. CDR1 and CDR2 from the germline V gene are MRHNA and SNTAGT. The CDR3 totals 14 residues. CDR3 DNA: TGTGCCAGCAGTGCAAACTGGTACACAGATACGCAGTATTTT. This sequence encodes CASSANWYTDTQYF.

This clonotype came up many times. The chain has TRBV5-1 and TRBJ2-1; D is unclear. Germline V gene sequence: CDR1 SGHRS, CDR2 YFSETQ. The CDR3 has 16 amino acids. V was clipped by 0 bases and J by 2 bases, with 12 bases between them. CDR3 sequence (DNA): TGCGCCAGCAGCTTGGAGGGCAGGACCACCTACAATGAGCAGTTCTTC. It specifies CASSLEGRTTYNEQFF.

This clonotype was seen ten or more times. This chain links TRBV28 with TRBJ2-7; 8 nucleotides match TRBD2. The CDR3 contains 13 residues. The trim removed 8 bases at V and 3 bases at J, leaving 6 bases unmatched. Germline-derived CDR1 and CDR2 are MDHEN and SYDVKM. The CDR3 DNA reads as TGTGCCAGCTCGAGCGGGAGTGTCTACGAGCAGTACTTC. Translated, it gives CASSSGSVYEQYF.

The sample holds a few counts of this clonotype. The chain is built from TRBV27 and TRBJ2-3, with TRBD2 matching over 7 bases. V trimming: 7 bases; J trimming: 2 bases; junction bases outside the gene matches: 15. From germline, CDR1 is MNHEY and CDR2 SMNVEV (reference sequence). There are 17 residues in the CDR3. As DNA, the CDR3 is TGTGCCAGCAACCCCGGGGCGGTTAGCGGGTTCACAGATACGCAGTATTTT. Its translation is CASNPGAVSGFTDTQYF.

The genes are TRBV19 and TRBJ2-2; no clear D gene. Germline CDR1 LNHDA, CDR2 SQIVND (reference sequence). This CDR3 contains 13 residues. V lost 3 bases and J 7 bases, leaving 9 bases between the germline ends. CDR3 bases: TGTGCCAGTAGTATTAAAGGGATCGGGGAGCTGTTTTTT. Amino acids: CASSIKGIGELFF.

This clonotype was observed many times. The chain recombines TRBV28 with TRBJ2-1; 9 nucleotides align to TRBD2. V gave up 2 bases and J gave up 5 bases; unmatched junction bases: 4. The CDR3 sequence is 15 residues long. CDR1 is MDHEN, CDR2 SYDVKM, per germline. This CDR3 is CASSLRWTSDNEQFF. Here the CDR3 DNA reads TGTGCCAGCAGTTTACGCTGGACTAGCGACAATGAGCAGTTCTTC. Looking up the rest from reference TRBV28 and TRBJ2-1 gives the full variable domain: DVKVTQSSRYLVKRTGEKVFLECVQDMDHENMFWYRQDPGLGLRLIYFSYDVKMKEKGDIPEGYSVSREKKERFSLILESASTNQTSMYLCASSLRWTSDNEQFFGPGTRLTVL.

In its sample, this clonotype was seen once. This clone may be a read error of a much larger clone one base away. The rearrangement links TRBV2 to TRBJ2-1, with 8 nucleotides matching TRBD2. This CDR3 region has 15 residues. Germline CDR1 and CDR2: SNHLY and FYNNEI. The CDR3 DNA sequence: TGTGCCAGCGGCCCGGGTAGCGGGGCTTACAATGAGCAGTTATTC. It specifies CASGPGSGAYNEQLF.